This T cell receptor beta chain was documented in a study of blood T cell repertoires in COVID-19. Study details: T cells, B-cell-depleted T cells, or PBMCs provided the cDNA or gDNA that served as material.

The protocol was immunoSEQ multiplex PCR, while the TCRdb copy is restricted to in-frame clones and leaves out a portion. Of 250,000 to 300,000 clones in the sample, around 88% were seen once. Material for sequencing was peripheral blood. The sequence came from a woman in her 70s with COVID-19, enrolled during active disease.

CDR3 DNA sequence: TGTGCCAGCAGCTTTCCACAGGGGCTGGTGACTGAAGCTTTCTTT. Translated, it gives CASSFPQGLVTEAFF. The rearrangement joins TRBV5-4 to TRBJ1-1; 7 nucleotides align to TRBD1. The V gene's germline CDR1 is SGHNT and CDR2 YYREEE (reference sequence). J was trimmed by 5 bases and V by 2 bases; bases with no gene match: 9. This CDR3 has 15 residues.